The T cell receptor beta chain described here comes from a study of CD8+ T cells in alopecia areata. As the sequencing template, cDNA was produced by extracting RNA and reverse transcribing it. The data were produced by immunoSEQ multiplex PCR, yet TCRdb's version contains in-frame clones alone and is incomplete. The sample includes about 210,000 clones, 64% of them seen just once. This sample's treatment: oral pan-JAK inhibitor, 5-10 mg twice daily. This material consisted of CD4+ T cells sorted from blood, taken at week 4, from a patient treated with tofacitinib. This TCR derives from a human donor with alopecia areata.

The CDR3 protein is CASSRQPGQGNEKLFF. As DNA, the CDR3 is TGTGCCAGCTCACGACAACCGGGACAGGGAAATGAAAAACTGTTTTTT. The genes are TRBV18 and TRBJ1-4; 9 bases line up with TRBD1. The ends lost 4 bases at V and 5 bases at J; junction bases unmatched: 8. The CDR3 loop spans 16 amino acids. Per germline, CDR1 KGHSH and CDR2 LQKENI.